These 25 T cell receptor beta chains came from one sample sequenced in a study of cytomegalovirus exposure and HLA in healthy donors. Use of 60 Vbeta and 13 Jbeta primers characterized the PCR. The data were produced by immunoSEQ multiplex PCR, yet TCRdb's version contains in-frame clones alone and is incomplete. The table includes around 120,000 clones, more than 60% detected once. Sequenced sample: PBMCs. Receptor source: a woman aged 35 to 49 in good health and CMV-seronegative.

This clone has only a few counts. This chain links TRBV5-4 with TRBJ2-5, with 9 bases lining up with TRBD1. The germline CDR1 and CDR2 sequences are SGHNT and YYREEE (reference sequence). The CDR3 has 14 residues. Losses at the gene ends were 4 bases for V and 5 bases for J; bases not matched to a gene: 6. The CDR3, as DNA: TGTGCCAGCAGCGTACAGGGGGCGAGGGAGACCCAGTACTTC. Amino acids: CASSVQGARETQYF.

The chain recombines TRBV28 with TRBJ1-5; a possible D gene is TRBD1 (5 bases). The germline gives CDR1 MDHEN, CDR2 SYDVKM. There are 14 residues in the CDR3. The V end was cut by 3 bases, the J end by 6 bases, with 12 bases between. CDR3 loop: CASSFSGGGQPQHF. CDR3 bases: TGTGCCAGCAGTTTCTCGGGGGGTGGTCAGCCCCAGCATTTT.

The gene calls are TRBV13 and TRBJ2-1; no definite D call. This CDR3 region has 12 residues. Germline CDR1 is PRHDT and CDR2 is FYEKMQ (reference sequence). The V gene lost 0 bases and the J gene lost 7 bases, with 4 bases spanning the gap. The CDR3 DNA is TGTGCCAGCAGCTTAGGCCCTAATGAGCAGTTCTTC. Translation: CASSLGPNEQFF.

This rearrangement joins TRBV2 to TRBJ2-7; no clear D. The V end was cut by 8 bases, the J end by 3 bases, with 11 bases between. The CDR3 sequence is 12 residues long. CDR1 and CDR2 from the germline V gene are SNHLY and FYNNEI. CDR3 nucleotide sequence: TGTGCCAGCTCCGACGGAGACTACGAGCAGTACTTC. Translation gives CASSDGDYEQYF.

In its sample, this clone was seen once. This chain joins TRBV11-3 and TRBJ2-3; D might be TRBD1 (5 bases). V lost 2 bases, J lost 6 bases, and 9 bases lay in between. CDR1 and CDR2 from the germline V gene are SGHNT and YENEEA. This CDR3 is 13 amino acids long. The CDR3 DNA is TGTGCCAGCAGCTTAACGACAGCGGATACGCAGTATTTT. Protein: CASSLTTADTQYF. The full variable domain, in which reference TRBV11-3 and TRBJ2-3 provide the parts outside the CDR3, is EAGVVQSPRYKIIEKKQPVAFWCNPISGHNTLYWYLQNLGQGPELLIRYENEEAVDDSQLPKDRFSAERLKGVDSTLKIQPAELGDSAVYLCASSLTTADTQYFGPGTRLTVL.

The J gene is TRBJ2-1, the V gene TRBV10-3; weak D call: TRBD2 (6 bases). Trimming cost V 6 bases and J 7 bases, with 13 bases left between them. CDR1 is ENHRY, CDR2 SYGVKD, per germline. The CDR3 has 13 amino acids. Here the CDR3 reads CAISLVEGNEQFF. The CDR3 DNA reads TGTGCCATCAGCCTAGTGGAGGGGAATGAGCAGTTCTTC.

This sequence joins TRBV11-2 and TRBJ1-2, with D unresolved. The CDR3 length is 14 residues. Germline CDR1 is SGHAT and CDR2 is FQNNGV. Trimming took off 1 base at V and 5 bases at J, with 11 bases between the two ends. The CDR3 sequence: CASSLGSQVYGYTF. In DNA form, the CDR3 reads TGTGCCAGCAGCTTAGGGTCCCAGGTTTATGGCTACACCTTC.

This chain uses TRBV28 with TRBJ1-5, with D unclear. Trimming cost V 7 bases and J 1 base, with 8 bases left between them. Germline V lookup: CDR1 MDHEN, CDR2 SYDVKM. The CDR3 contains 13 residues. The CDR3 coding sequence is TGTGCCAGCATCGACTCGAGCAATCAGCCCCAGCATTTT. It translates to CASIDSSNQPQHF.

The rearrangement uses TRBV30 and TRBJ1-1; D unclear. Germline V lookup: CDR1 GTSNPN, CDR2 SVGIG (reference sequence). The CDR3 consists of 13 residues. Trimming stripped 5 bases from V and 6 bases from J, with 16 bases between. The CDR3 DNA sequence: TGTGCCTGGGCCGGAGGAGGGAGGGCTGAAGCTTTCTTT. This gives the protein CAWAGGGRAEAFF.

Comments on this clone: One end of the junction varies from germline; a read error may be responsible. The chain is built from TRBV27 and TRBJ2-4; weak D call: TRBD2 (6 bases). Per the germline V gene, CDR1 is MNHEY and CDR2 is SMNVEV (reference sequence). This CDR3 has 14 residues. CDR3 sequence reads: CASSLSGGENSQYF. CDR3 nucleotides: TGTGCCAGCAGTTTATCCGGCGGGGAGAACAGTCAGTACTTC.

In its sample, this clone was seen a few times. The chain uses TRBV14 and TRBJ1-6; D is ambiguous. CDR1 is SGHDN, CDR2 FVKESK, per germline. The CDR3 runs 15 residues. V shed 0 bases and J shed 0 bases, with 3 bases lying between them. CDR3 in amino acids: CASSQDSSYNSPLHF. CDR3 coding DNA: TGTGCCAGCAGCCAAGACAGCTCCTATAATTCACCCCTCCACTTT.

The chain is built from TRBV28 and TRBJ1-1; D perhaps matches TRBD1 (5 bases). Germline values: CDR1 MDHEN, CDR2 SYDVKM. The ends were cut back, 3 bases at V and 3 bases at J, with 14 bases in the middle. The CDR3 extends over 15 amino acids. The CDR3 nucleotides are TGTGCCAGCAGTTTCTGGGGCGGGGGGGACACTGAAGCTTTCTTT. Encoded protein: CASSFWGGGDTEAFF.

V usage is TRBV10-1 and J usage is TRBJ2-1; 10 nucleotides match TRBD2. The CDR3 covers 16 residues. The trim removed 2 bases at V and 6 bases at J, leaving 7 bases unmatched. CDR1 and CDR2 (germline): WNHNN, SYGVQD (reference sequence). The CDR3 here is CASSEVASGRGNEQFF. In DNA, the CDR3 is TGCGCCAGCAGTGAGGTAGCTAGCGGGAGAGGCAATGAGCAGTTCTTC.

J is TRBJ2-7 and V is TRBV20-1; D is unclear. The germline CDR1 and CDR2 sequences are DFQATT and SNEGSKA (reference sequence). This CDR3 spans 11 amino acids. V was pared by 3 bases and J by 7 bases, with 10 bases between. The CDR3 coding sequence is TGCAGTGCTAGTGGGCCTTCTGAGCAGTACTTC. The encoded protein is CSASGPSEQYF.

The chain couples TRBV4-2 to TRBJ1-1, with 9 bases lining up with TRBD1. Trimming at V came to 4 bases and at J to 5 bases, leaving 5 bases not matched to a gene. The CDR3 is 14 amino acids. Germline assignment: CDR1 LGHNA and CDR2 YNFKEQ. For the CDR3, the DNA is TGTGCCAGCAGCCTGGACAGGGGTTCGACTGAAGCTTTCTTT. Amino acid sequence: CASSLDRGSTEAFF.

V gene TRBV21-1 combines with J gene TRBJ1-2. TRBV21-1 is reported as a pseudogene. The CDR3 is 15 residues long. This CDR3 is CASSKALTRDYGYTF. CDR3 nucleotide sequence: TGTGCCAGCAGCAAGGCCTTAACGAGGGACTATGGCTACACCTTC.

This clone has just one count. The CDR3 nucleotides read TGTGCCAGCAGCTCAGTTCGGGGTAGTTACGAGCAGTACTTC. Amino acids: CASSSVRGSYEQYF. The J gene is TRBJ2-7, the V gene TRBV7-9, with D possibly TRBD2 on 5 matching bases. V was cut by 4 bases and J by 4 bases, with 14 bases left in between. The germline CDR1 and CDR2 sequences are SEHNR and FQNEAQ (reference sequence). The CDR3 spans 14 residues.

The V gene is TRBV6-1, the J gene TRBJ1-1, with TRBD1 identical over 8 bases. Germline assignment: CDR1 MNHNS and CDR2 SASEGT. The CDR3 runs to 13 residues. The V and J ends lost 8 bases and 1 base, in that order; junction bases with no gene match: 3. The CDR3 sequence is CASRTGSNTEAFF. The CDR3, as DNA: TGTGCCAGCCGGACAGGGTCGAACACTGAAGCTTTCTTT.

The rearrangement links TRBV6-4 to TRBJ1-2; 11 positions agree with TRBD1. The germline V gene has CDR1 MRHNA and CDR2 SNTAGT. Germline trimming cut 0 bases from V and 7 bases from J; bases unmatched to any gene: 10. The CDR3 runs 17 residues. CDR3 DNA: TGTGCCAGCAGTGACTCGCGACGTCGTGGGACAGGGGGTGGCTACACCTTC. It is translated as CASSDSRRRGTGGGYTF.

The rearrangement uses TRBV2 and TRBJ1-5; tentatively, D is TRBD1 (5 bases). This CDR3 has 15 amino acids. With 6 bases removed from V and 3 bases from J, the gap between germline ends came to 15 bases. Per the germline V gene, CDR1 is SNHLY and CDR2 is FYNNEI. CDR3 in amino acids: CASRPQEKVNQPQHF. Here the CDR3 DNA reads TGTGCCAGCAGACCACAGGAAAAAGTCAATCAGCCCCAGCATTTT.

The chain combines TRBV5-1 with TRBJ2-5; TRBD1 aligns across 7 bases. The CDR3 length is 15 residues. Germline CDR1 is SGHRS and CDR2 is YFSETQ. Trimming at V came to 4 bases and at J to 5 bases, leaving 11 bases not matched to a gene. The CDR3 region has the DNA TGCGCCAGCAGCGTGCAGGGGGTAATAGGGGAGACCCAGTACTTC. Translation: CASSVQGVIGETQYF.

This clone has more than one count but fewer than ten. This chain uses TRBV2 with TRBJ2-5, with TRBD2 matching 8 bases. The ends lost 0 bases at V and 3 bases at J; junction bases unmatched: 3. This CDR3 is 15 amino acids long. Germline CDR1 is SNHLY and CDR2 is FYNNEI. The CDR3 loop reads CASSEARGEKETQYF. The DNA of the CDR3 is TGTGCCAGCAGTGAAGCGCGGGGGGAAAAAGAGACCCAGTACTTC.

The rearrangement joins TRBV29-1 to TRBJ2-3, with 7 bases identical to TRBD2. CDR3 length: 13 amino acids. Germline CDR1 is SQVTM and CDR2 is ANQGSEA. J lost 1 base, V lost 6 bases, and 4 bases had no gene match. The chain's CDR3 is CSVAGARTDTQYF. CDR3 nucleotide sequence: TGCAGCGTGGCGGGAGCTCGCACAGATACGCAGTATTTT.

This clone was counted once. The V gene is TRBV30, the J gene TRBJ1-2; D gene ambiguous. V was cut by 2 bases and J by 6 bases, with 4 bases left in between. Germline CDR1 reads GTSNPN; CDR2 reads SVGIG (reference sequence). The CDR3 consists of 10 residues. Here the CDR3 reads CAWSLDGYTF. The CDR3 nucleotides are TGTGCCTGGAGTCTTGATGGCTACACCTTC.

The chain links TRBV30 to TRBJ2-6, with 8 bases lining up with TRBD1. Trimming removed 6 bases from V and 2 bases from J; junction bases left unmatched: 21. This CDR3 contains 20 residues. In germline, CDR1 is GTSNPN, CDR2 SVGIG (reference sequence). This CDR3 is CACRQGWGAVFGAGANVLTF. CDR3 nucleotide sequence: TGTGCCTGTCGACAGGGGTGGGGAGCGGTTTTTGGCGCTGGGGCCAACGTCCTGACTTTC.